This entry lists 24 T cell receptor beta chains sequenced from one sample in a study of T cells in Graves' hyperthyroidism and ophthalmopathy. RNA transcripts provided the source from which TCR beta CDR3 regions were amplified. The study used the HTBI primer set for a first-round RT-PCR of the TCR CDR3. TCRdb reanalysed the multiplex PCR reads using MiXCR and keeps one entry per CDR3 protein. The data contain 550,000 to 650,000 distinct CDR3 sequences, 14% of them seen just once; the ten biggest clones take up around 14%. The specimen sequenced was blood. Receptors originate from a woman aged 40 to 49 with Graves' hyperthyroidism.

The CDR3 nucleotides read TGTGCCATCAGTGATGGGGGAAACTCCTACAATGAGCAGTTCTTC. This encodes CAISDGGNSYNEQFF. This sequence joins TRBV10-3 and TRBJ2-1; the D call may be TRBD1 or TRBD2 (5 bases each). Trimming cost V 3 bases and J 0 bases, with 9 bases left between them. The CDR3 consists of 15 residues. The germline gives CDR1 ENHRY, CDR2 SYGVKD.

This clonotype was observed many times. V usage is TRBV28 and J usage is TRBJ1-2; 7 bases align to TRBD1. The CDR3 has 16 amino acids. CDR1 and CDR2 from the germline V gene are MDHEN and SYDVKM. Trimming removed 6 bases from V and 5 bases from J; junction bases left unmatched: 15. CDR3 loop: CASSIPRGQTPYGYTF. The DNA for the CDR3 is TGTGCCAGCAGCATCCCACGGGGACAGACTCCATATGGCTACACCTTC.

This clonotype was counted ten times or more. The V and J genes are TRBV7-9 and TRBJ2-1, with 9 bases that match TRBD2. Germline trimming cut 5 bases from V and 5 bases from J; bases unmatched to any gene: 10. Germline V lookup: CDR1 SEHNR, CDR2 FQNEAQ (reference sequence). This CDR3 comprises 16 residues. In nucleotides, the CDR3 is TGTGCCAGCAGCCCCACGGCGGGAGGGTCCCACAATGAGCAGTTCTTC. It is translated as CASSPTAGGSHNEQFF.

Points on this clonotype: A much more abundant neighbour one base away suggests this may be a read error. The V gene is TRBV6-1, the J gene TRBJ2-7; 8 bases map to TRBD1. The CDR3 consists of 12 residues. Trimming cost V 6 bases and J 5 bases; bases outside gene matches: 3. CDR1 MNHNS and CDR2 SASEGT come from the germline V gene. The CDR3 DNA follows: TGTGCCAGCAGAACGGACAGGGACGAGCAGTACTTC. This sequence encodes CASRTDRDEQYF.

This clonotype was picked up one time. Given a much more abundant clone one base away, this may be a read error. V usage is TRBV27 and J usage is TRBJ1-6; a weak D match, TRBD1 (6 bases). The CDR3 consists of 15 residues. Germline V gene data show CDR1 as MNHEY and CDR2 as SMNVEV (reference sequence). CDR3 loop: CASSFVSAGVSPPHF. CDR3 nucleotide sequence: TGTGCCAGCAGTTTCGTCTCGGCAGGGGTATCACCCCCCCACTTT.

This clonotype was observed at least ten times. CDR3 nucleotide sequence: TGTGCCAGCAGCCAGGAGGGAACTAACTATGGCTACACCTTC. The encoded protein is CASSQEGTNYGYTF. The V gene is TRBV9, the J gene TRBJ1-2, with D unclear. Trimming cost V 4 bases and J 0 bases, with 10 bases left between them. Germline assignment: CDR1 SGDLS and CDR2 YYNGEE. The CDR3 is 14 amino acids.

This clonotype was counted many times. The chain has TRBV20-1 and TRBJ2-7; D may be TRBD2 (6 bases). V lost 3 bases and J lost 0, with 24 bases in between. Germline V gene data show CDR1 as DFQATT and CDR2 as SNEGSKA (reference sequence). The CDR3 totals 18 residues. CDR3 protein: CSARGGRERSGSSYEQYF. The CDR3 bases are TGCAGTGCTAGGGGTGGCAGGGAAAGGTCCGGGAGCTCCTACGAGCAGTACTTC.

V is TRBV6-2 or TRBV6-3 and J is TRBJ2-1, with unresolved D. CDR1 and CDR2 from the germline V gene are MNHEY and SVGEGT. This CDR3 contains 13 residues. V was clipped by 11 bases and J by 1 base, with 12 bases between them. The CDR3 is CAHFSGSYNEQFF. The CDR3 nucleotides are TGTGCCCACTTTTCCGGGTCCTACAATGAGCAGTTCTTC.

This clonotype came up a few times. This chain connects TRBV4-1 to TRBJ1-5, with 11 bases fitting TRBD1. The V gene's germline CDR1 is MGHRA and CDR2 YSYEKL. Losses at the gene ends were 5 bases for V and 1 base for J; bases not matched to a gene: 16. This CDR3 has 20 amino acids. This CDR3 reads CASSVRTGGKDDLSNQPQHF. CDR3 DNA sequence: TGCGCCAGCAGCGTAAGGACAGGGGGCAAGGATGATTTGAGCAATCAGCCCCAGCATTTT.

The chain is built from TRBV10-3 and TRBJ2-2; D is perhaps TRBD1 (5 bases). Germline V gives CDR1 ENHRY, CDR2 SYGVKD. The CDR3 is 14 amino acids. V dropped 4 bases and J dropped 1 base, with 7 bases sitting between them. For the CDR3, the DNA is TGTGCCATCAGTGTAGGGGAGAACACCGGGGAGCTGTTTTTT. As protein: CAISVGENTGELFF.

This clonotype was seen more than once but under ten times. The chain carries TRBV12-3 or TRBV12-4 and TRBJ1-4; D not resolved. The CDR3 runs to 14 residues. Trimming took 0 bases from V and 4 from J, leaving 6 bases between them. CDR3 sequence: CASSLASFNEKLFF. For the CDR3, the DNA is TGTGCCAGCAGTTTAGCCAGTTTTAATGAAAAACTGTTTTTT.

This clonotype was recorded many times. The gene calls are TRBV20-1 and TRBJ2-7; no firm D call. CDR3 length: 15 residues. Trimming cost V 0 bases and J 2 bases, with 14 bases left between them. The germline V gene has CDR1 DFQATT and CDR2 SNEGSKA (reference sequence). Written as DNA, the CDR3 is TGCAGTGCTAGAGATCCCTCTGGGGTGGCCTACGAGCAGTACTTC. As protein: CSARDPSGVAYEQYF.

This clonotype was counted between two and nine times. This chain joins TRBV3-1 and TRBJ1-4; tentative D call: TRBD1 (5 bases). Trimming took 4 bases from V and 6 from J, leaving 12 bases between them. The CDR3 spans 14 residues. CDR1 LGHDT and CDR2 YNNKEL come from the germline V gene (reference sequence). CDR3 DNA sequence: TGTGCCAGCAGCCCAGGGCCGATCGATGAAAAACTGTTTTTT. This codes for CASSPGPIDEKLFF.

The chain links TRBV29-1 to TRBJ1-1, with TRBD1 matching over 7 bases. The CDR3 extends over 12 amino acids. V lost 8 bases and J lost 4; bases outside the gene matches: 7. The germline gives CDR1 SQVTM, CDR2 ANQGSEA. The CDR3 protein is CSTTRTGTEAFF. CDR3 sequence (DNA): TGCAGCACCACTCGGACAGGCACTGAAGCTTTCTTT.

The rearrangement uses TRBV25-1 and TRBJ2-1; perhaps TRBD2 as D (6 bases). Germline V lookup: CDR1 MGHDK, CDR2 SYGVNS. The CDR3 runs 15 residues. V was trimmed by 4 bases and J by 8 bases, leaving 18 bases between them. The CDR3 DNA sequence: TGTGCCAGCAGTGGCCTAGCGATAAAAGGGGATGAGCAGTTCTTC. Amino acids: CASSGLAIKGDEQFF.

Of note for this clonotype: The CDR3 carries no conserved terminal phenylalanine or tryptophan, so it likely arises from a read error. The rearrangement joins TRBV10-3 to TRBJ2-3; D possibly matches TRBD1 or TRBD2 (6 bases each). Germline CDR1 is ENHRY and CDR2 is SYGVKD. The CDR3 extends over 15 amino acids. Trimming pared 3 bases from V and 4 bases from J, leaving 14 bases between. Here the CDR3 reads CAISEIGGRADTQYC. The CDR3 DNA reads TGTGCCATCAGTGAAATAGGGGGGCGCGCAGATACGCAGTATTGT.

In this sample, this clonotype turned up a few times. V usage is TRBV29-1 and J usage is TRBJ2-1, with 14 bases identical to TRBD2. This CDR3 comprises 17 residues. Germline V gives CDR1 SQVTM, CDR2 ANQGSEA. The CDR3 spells CSRQQGGTSGSANEQFF. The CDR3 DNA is TGCTCCCGTCAACAGGGAGGGACTAGCGGGAGTGCAAATGAGCAGTTCTTC.

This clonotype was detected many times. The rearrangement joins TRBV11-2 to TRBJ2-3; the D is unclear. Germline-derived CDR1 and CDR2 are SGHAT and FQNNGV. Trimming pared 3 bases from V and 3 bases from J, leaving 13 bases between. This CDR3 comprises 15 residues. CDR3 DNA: TGTGCCAGCAGCTTGCGGCGCGCATCTACAGATACGCAGTATTTT. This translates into CASSLRRASTDTQYF.

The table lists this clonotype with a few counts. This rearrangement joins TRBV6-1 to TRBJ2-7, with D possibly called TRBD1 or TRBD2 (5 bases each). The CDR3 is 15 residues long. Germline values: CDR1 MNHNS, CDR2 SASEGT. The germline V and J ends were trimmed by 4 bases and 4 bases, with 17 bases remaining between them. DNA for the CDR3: TGTGCCAGCAGTGGAGGTTTGGGGACCTCTTACGAGCAGTACTTC. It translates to CASSGGLGTSYEQYF.

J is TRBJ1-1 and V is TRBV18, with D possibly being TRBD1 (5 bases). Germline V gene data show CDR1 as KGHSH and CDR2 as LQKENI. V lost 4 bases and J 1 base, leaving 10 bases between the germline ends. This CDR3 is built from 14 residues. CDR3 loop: CASSRTGENTEAFF. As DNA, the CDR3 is TGTGCCAGCTCACGAACAGGAGAGAACACTGAAGCTTTCTTT.

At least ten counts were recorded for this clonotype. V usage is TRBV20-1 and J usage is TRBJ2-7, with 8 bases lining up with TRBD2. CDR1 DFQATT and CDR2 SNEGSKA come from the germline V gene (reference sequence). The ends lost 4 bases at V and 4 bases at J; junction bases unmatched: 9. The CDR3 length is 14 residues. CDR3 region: CSATLLAESYEQYF. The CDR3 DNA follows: TGCAGTGCTACCCTACTAGCGGAATCTTACGAGCAGTACTTC.

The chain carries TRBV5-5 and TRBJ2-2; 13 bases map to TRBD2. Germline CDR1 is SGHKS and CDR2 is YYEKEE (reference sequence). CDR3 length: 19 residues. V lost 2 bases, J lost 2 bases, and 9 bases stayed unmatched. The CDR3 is CASSLGGTSGNRNTGELFF. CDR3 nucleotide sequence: TGTGCCAGCAGCTTAGGTGGGACTAGCGGGAACCGAAACACCGGGGAGCTGTTTTTT.

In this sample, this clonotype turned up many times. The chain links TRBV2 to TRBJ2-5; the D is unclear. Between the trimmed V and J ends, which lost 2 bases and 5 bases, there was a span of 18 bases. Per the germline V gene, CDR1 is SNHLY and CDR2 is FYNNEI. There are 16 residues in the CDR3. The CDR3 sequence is CASSEYQSIRMETQYF. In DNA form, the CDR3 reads TGTGCCAGCAGTGAATACCAGTCAATACGGATGGAGACCCAGTACTTC.

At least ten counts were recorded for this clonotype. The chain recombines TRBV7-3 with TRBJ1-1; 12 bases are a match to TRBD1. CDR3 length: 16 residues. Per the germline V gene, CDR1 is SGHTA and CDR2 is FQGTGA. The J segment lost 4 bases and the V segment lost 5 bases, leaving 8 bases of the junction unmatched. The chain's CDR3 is CASSPTGQGASTEAFF. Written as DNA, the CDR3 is TGTGCCAGCAGCCCAACGGGACAGGGGGCGAGCACTGAAGCTTTCTTT.